A single sample is the source of the 24 T cell receptor beta chains below, sequenced in a study of CD8 T cells in Susac syndrome. Reverse transcription of roughly 0.5 to 1 ug RNA used random hexamers. In TCRdb, the immunoSEQ multiplex PCR reads were re-called with MiXCR into one record per CDR3 protein. Among some 96,000 distinct CDR3 sequences, 95% were seen once, and the ten largest hold 0.3%. Input material: CD8+ T cells from PBMCs. Receptors originate from a human donor with Susac syndrome.

The chain links TRBV20-1 to TRBJ2-7; TRBD2 agrees at 12 bases. CDR3 size: 14 residues. Germline-derived CDR1 and CDR2 are DFQATT and SNEGSKA (reference sequence). V was clipped by 5 bases and J by 5 bases; unmatched bases: 7. The DNA for the CDR3 is TGCAGTGCTTTCGGACTAGCGGGGAGAAACGAGCAGTACTTC. Encoded protein: CSAFGLAGRNEQYF.

The rearrangement links TRBV27 to TRBJ1-6; D is undetermined. This CDR3 contains 14 residues. V was pared by 2 bases and J by 5 bases, with 7 bases between. In germline, CDR1 is MNHEY, CDR2 SMNVEV (reference sequence). Written as DNA, the CDR3 is TGTGCCAGCAGTTTAGGATGGGATAATTCACCCCTCCACTTT. The encoded protein is CASSLGWDNSPLHF.

This clonotype was observed once. This chain links TRBV10-1 with TRBJ2-7; 10 bases align to TRBD2. The germline gives CDR1 WNHNN, CDR2 SYGVQD (reference sequence). The V segment lost 0 bases and the J segment 4 bases; nucleotides outside the gene matches: 3. The length of the CDR3 is 15 residues. The CDR3 region is CASSESELAGYEQYF. The CDR3 bases are TGCGCCAGCAGTGAGTCGGAACTAGCGGGATACGAGCAGTACTTC.

The chain links TRBV12-3 or TRBV12-4 to TRBJ2-1; 8 nucleotides align to TRBD1. J was trimmed by 7 bases and V by 5 bases; bases with no gene match: 4. The CDR3 has 13 residues. In nucleotides, the CDR3 is TGTGCCAGCAGTCACGACAGGGGAAATGAGCAGTTCTTC. This gives the protein CASSHDRGNEQFF.

V and J are TRBV7-9 and TRBJ1-2; 9 bases line up with TRBD1. J lost 5 bases, V lost 0 bases, and 4 bases had no gene match. The germline gives CDR1 SEHNR, CDR2 FQNEAQ (reference sequence). The CDR3 is made up of 15 amino acids. This CDR3 is CASSLAPDRGYGYTF. The CDR3 coding sequence is TGTGCCAGCAGCTTAGCCCCTGACAGGGGGTATGGCTACACCTTC.

The rearrangement joins TRBV13 to TRBJ2-1; D is unresolved. The ends were cut back, 4 bases at V and 0 bases at J, with 13 bases in the middle. The CDR3 extends over 16 amino acids. Germline lookup yields CDR1 PRHDT and CDR2 FYEKMQ (reference sequence). CDR3 loop: CASSSYPPSSYNEQFF. CDR3 nucleotide sequence: TGTGCCAGCAGCTCATATCCACCAAGCTCCTACAATGAGCAGTTCTTC.

This rearrangement joins TRBV15 to TRBJ1-5; the D is unclear. The germline gives CDR1 LNHNV, CDR2 YYDKDF (reference sequence). The CDR3 length is 14 residues. The V end was cut by 1 base, the J end by 0 bases, with 4 bases between. DNA of the CDR3: TGTGCCACCAGCAGAGGGGATAGCAATCAGCCCCAGCATTTT. The encoded protein is CATSRGDSNQPQHF.

The count of this clonotype is one. This sequence joins TRBV5-6 and TRBJ2-3; 7 nucleotides line up with TRBD2. The CDR3 runs 12 residues. With V trimmed by 3 bases and J by 5 bases, 0 bases remained unmatched. CDR1 is SGHDT, CDR2 YYEEEE, per germline. The CDR3 spells CASSSGGDTQYF. As DNA, the CDR3 is TGTGCCAGCAGCTCGGGGGGAGATACGCAGTATTTT.

This chain joins TRBV5-4 and TRBJ2-7; D uncertain. CDR1 and CDR2 (germline): SGHNT, YYREEE (reference sequence). This CDR3 has 12 amino acids. The germline V and J ends were trimmed by 3 bases and 5 bases, with 9 bases remaining between them. In DNA, the CDR3 is TGTGCCAGCAGCTACGGATCGGACGAGCAGTACTTC. It yields the protein CASSYGSDEQYF.

The rearrangement links TRBV21-1 to TRBJ2-6. TRBV21-1 is a known pseudogene. CDR3 size: 17 residues. The CDR3: CASSKAVRSLWANVLTF. In nucleotides, the CDR3 is TGTGCCAGCAGCAAAGCGGTCAGATCCCTTTGGGCCAACGTCCTGACTTTC.

This clonotype was counted a single time. J is TRBJ2-2 and V is TRBV12-3 or TRBV12-4, with D possibly TRBD1 on 5 matching bases. V gave up 0 bases and J gave up 3 bases, with 8 bases separating them. This CDR3 is built from 15 residues. The CDR3 region has the DNA TGTGCCAGCAGTTTAGCTACAGGCGACACCGGGGAGCTGTTTTTT. Translation gives CASSLATGDTGELFF.

J is TRBJ2-5 and V is TRBV12-5; TRBD2 agrees at 9 bases. Germline V lookup: CDR1 LGHNT, CDR2 FRNRAP. The CDR3 contains 16 residues. J lost 5 bases, V lost 4 bases, and 11 bases had no gene match. DNA for the CDR3: TGTGCTAGTGGTTCCTATTCCGGGACTAGCAGGGAGACCCAGTACTTC. As protein: CASGSYSGTSRETQYF.

This CDR3 reads CASSFPGTSQETQYF. In DNA, the CDR3 is TGCGCCAGCAGCTTTCCCGGGACATCACAAGAGACCCAGTACTTC. This sequence joins TRBV5-1 and TRBJ2-5; possibly TRBD1 for D (6 bases). Trimming stripped 2 bases from V and 2 bases from J, with 13 bases between. The CDR3 length is 15 residues. CDR1 SGHRS and CDR2 YFSETQ come from the germline V gene. The full variable domain, its missing parts supplied by reference TRBV5-1 and TRBJ2-5, is KAGVTQTPRYLIKTRGQQVTLSCSPISGHRSVSWYQQTPGQGLQFLFEYFSETQRNKGNFPGRFSGRQFSNSRSEMNVSTLELGDSALYLCASSFPGTSQETQYFGPGTRLLVL.

The rearrangement joins TRBV20-1 to TRBJ2-3; D is unresolved. The CDR3 length is 11 residues. Germline assignment: CDR1 DFQATT and CDR2 SNEGSKA (reference sequence). Trimming took 4 bases from V and 6 from J, leaving 8 bases between them. The CDR3 loop reads CSAMYLDTQYF. CDR3 sequence (DNA): TGCAGTGCTATGTATCTTGATACGCAGTATTTT.

V and J are TRBV7-3 and TRBJ2-7, with D tentatively TRBD2 (6 bases). Germline assignment: CDR1 SGHTA and CDR2 FQGTGA. V gave up 6 bases and J gave up 4 bases, with 19 bases separating them. The CDR3 consists of 15 residues. The CDR3 loop is CASSPSPGDSYEQYF. In DNA form, the CDR3 reads TGTGCCAGCAGTCCCTCCCCCGGGGACTCTTACGAGCAGTACTTC. Based on the CDR3 plus reference TRBV7-3 and TRBJ2-7, the full variable domain is GAGVSQTPSNKVTEKGKYVELRCDPISGHTALYWYRQSLGQGPEFLIYFQGTGAADDSGLPNDRFFAVRPEGSVSTLKIQRTERGDSAVYLCASSPSPGDSYEQYFGPGTRLTVT.

This chain connects TRBV6-2 or TRBV6-3 to TRBJ2-6; maybe TRBD1 (5 bases). Germline V lookup: CDR1 MNHEY, CDR2 SVGEGT. Trimming left V 5 bases short and J 2 bases short, with 10 bases between. This CDR3 comprises 15 residues. The DNA for the CDR3 is TGTGCCAGCAGTAAGACAGTTACTGGGGCCAACGTCCTGACTTTC. Amino acids: CASSKTVTGANVLTF.

The rearrangement uses TRBV6-4 and TRBJ2-3; 10 nucleotides agree with TRBD2. Germline V gene lookup returns CDR1 MRHNA and CDR2 SNTAGT. The V segment lost 2 bases and the J segment 3 bases; nucleotides outside the gene matches: 2. There are 15 residues in the CDR3. The CDR3 nucleotides read TGTGCCAGCAGTGACCAAGCGGGAGGGACAGATACGCAGTATTTT. It yields the protein CASSDQAGGTDTQYF.

This chain connects TRBV6-4 to TRBJ1-1, with D possibly matching TRBD1 (5 bases). The CDR3 extends over 13 amino acids. Between the trimmed V and J ends, which lost 3 bases and 6 bases, there was a span of 11 bases. From germline, CDR1 is MRHNA and CDR2 SNTAGT. The CDR3 reads CASSEGQTAEAFF. DNA of the CDR3: TGTGCCAGCAGTGAGGGGCAGACTGCTGAAGCTTTCTTT.

The rearrangement joins TRBV29-1 to TRBJ2-7; 7 positions match TRBD1. Looked up from germline, CDR1 is SQVTM and CDR2 is ANQGSEA. This CDR3 spans 14 amino acids. Trimming cost V 1 base and J 6 bases; bases outside gene matches: 9. In DNA, the CDR3 is TGCAGCGTTGAAGGAAGAGGGGGCTCTACCGAGCAGTACTTC. As protein: CSVEGRGGSTEQYF.

V and J are TRBV29-1 and TRBJ2-5, with TRBD1 identical over 9 bases. Germline loops: CDR1 SQVTM, CDR2 ANQGSEA. The junction had 7 bases not matched to a gene; V was cut back by 6 bases and J by 8 bases. There are 12 residues in the CDR3. The CDR3 protein is CSVGGQGSTQYF. The CDR3 region has the DNA TGCAGCGTCGGCGGACAGGGGAGCACCCAGTACTTC.

V is TRBV12-3 or TRBV12-4 and J is TRBJ1-2; weak D call: TRBD1 (5 bases). There are 16 residues in the CDR3. V was pared by 3 bases and J by 6 bases, with 20 bases between. DNA for the CDR3: TGTGCCAGCAGTTTCGGTGGGGCAGGGTTTTCGAATGGCTACACCTTC. This encodes CASSFGGAGFSNGYTF.

The genes are TRBV5-8 and TRBJ2-3; D gene ambiguous. Trimming took off 4 bases at V and 5 bases at J, with 11 bases between the two ends. The CDR3 runs 13 residues. Germline V lookup: CDR1 SGHTS, CDR2 YDEGEE. DNA of the CDR3: TGTGCCAGCAGCCCCGACCCGGGAGATACGCAGTATTTT. It specifies CASSPDPGDTQYF.

This rearrangement joins TRBV12-3 or TRBV12-4 to TRBJ1-2; 8 positions match TRBD1. CDR3 length: 14 amino acids. V trimming: 5 bases; J trimming: 4 bases; junction bases outside the gene matches: 6. The CDR3 DNA follows: TGTGCCAGCAGTCGGACAGGGATGGCCTATGGCTACACCTTC. This translates into CASSRTGMAYGYTF.

The chain links TRBV6-1 to TRBJ2-3; possibly TRBD1 for D (5 bases). Trimming removed 6 bases at V and 0 bases at J, with 19 bases between. The CDR3 has 17 residues. The germline V gene has CDR1 MNHNS and CDR2 SASEGT. The CDR3 region is CASRPLPNRLSTDTQYF. CDR3 sequence (DNA): TGTGCCAGCAGACCCCTACCAAACAGGTTAAGCACAGATACGCAGTATTTT.